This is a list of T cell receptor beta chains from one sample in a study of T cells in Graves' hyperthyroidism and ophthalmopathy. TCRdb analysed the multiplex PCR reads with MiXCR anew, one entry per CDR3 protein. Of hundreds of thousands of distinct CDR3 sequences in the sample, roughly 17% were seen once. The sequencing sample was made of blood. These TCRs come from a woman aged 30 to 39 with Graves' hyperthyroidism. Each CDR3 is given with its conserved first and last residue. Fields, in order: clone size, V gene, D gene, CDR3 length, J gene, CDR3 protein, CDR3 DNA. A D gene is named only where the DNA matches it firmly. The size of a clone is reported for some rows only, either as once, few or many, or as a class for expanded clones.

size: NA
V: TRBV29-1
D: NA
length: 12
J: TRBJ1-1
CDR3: CSVEDLDPEAFF
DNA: TGCAGCGTTGAAGATCTGGACCCTGAAGCTTTCTTT

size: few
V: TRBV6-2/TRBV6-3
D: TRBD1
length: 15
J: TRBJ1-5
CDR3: CASRQDRVGNQPQHF
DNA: TGTGCCAGCAGACAGGACAGGGTAGGAAATCAGCCCCAGCATTTT

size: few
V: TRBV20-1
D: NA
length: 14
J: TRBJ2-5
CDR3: CSARDLASRETQYF
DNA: TGCAGTGCTAGAGATTTGGCTAGTCGAGAGACCCAGTACTTC

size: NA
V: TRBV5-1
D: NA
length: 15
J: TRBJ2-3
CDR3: CASSLRSGPTDTQYF
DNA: TGCGCCAGCAGCTTGAGGAGCGGGCCCACAGATACGCAGTATTTT

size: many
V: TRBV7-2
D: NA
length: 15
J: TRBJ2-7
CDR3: CASSDKRVTSYEQYF
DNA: TGTGCCAGCAGCGACAAGCGGGTTACTTCCTACGAGCAGTACTTC

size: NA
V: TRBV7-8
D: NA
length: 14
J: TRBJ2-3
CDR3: CASSSLQGADTQYF
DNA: TGTGCCAGCAGCTCCCTACAGGGTGCAGATACGCAGTATTTT

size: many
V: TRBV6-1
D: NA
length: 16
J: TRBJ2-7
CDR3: CASSTSTTLRGYEQYF
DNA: TGTGCCAGCAGCACCTCGACTACCTTGAGGGGCTACGAGCAGTACTTC

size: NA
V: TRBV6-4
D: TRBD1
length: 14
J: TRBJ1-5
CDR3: CATTDRGRAQPQHF
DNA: TGTGCCACTACGGACAGGGGAAGGGCTCAGCCCCAGCATTTT

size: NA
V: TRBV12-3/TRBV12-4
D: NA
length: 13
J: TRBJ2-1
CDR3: CASSVESYNEQFF
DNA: TGTGCCAGCAGTGTTGAGTCCTACAATGAGCAGTTCTTC

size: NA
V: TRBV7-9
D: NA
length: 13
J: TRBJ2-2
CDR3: CASSFALTGELFF
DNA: TGTGCCAGCAGCTTCGCACTCACCGGGGAGCTGTTTTTT

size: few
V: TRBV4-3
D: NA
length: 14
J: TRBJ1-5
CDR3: CASSQDGGYQPQHF
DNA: TGCGCCAGCAGCCAAGATGGGGGCTATCAGCCCCAGCATTTT

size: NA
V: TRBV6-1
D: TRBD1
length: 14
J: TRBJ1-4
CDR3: CASSGGGLSEKLFF
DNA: TGTGCCAGCAGTGGAGGGGGCCTGAGTGAAAAACTGTTTTTT

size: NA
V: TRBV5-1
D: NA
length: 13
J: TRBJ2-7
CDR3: CASSLDLQYEQYF
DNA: TGCGCCAGCAGCTTGGATCTGCAGTACGAGCAGTACTTC

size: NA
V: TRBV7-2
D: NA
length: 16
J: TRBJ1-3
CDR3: CASSLNPPYSGNTIYF
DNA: TGTGCCAGCAGCTTAAATCCTCCTTACTCTGGAAACACCATATATTTT

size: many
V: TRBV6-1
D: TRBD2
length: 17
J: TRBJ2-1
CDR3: CASKTSGRAVSYNEQFF
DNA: TGTGCCAGCAAGACTAGCGGGAGGGCCGTATCCTACAATGAGCAGTTCTTC

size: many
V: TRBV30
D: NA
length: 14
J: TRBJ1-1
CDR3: CAWKKLVMNTEAFF
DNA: TGTGCCTGGAAGAAATTGGTGATGAACACTGAAGCTTTCTTT

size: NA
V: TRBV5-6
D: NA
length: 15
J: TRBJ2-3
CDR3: CASSFRDFSTDTQYF
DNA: TGTGCCAGCAGCTTCAGGGACTTCTCCACAGATACGCAGTATTTT

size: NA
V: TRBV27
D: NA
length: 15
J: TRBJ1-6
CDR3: CASSLSIGLPSPLHF
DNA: TGTGCCAGCAGTTTATCGATCGGGCTTCCTTCACCCCTCCACTTT

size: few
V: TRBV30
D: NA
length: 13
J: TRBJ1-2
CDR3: CAWSGLSESDYTF
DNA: TGTGCCTGGTCGGGACTCTCAGAAAGCGACTACACCTTC

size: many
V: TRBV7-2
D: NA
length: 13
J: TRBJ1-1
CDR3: CASSLEVGGEAFF
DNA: TGTGCCAGCAGCTTAGAGGTGGGAGGAGAAGCTTTCTTT

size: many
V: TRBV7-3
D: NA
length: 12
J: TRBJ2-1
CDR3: CASSLIGGEQFF
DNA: TGTGCCAGCAGCTTAATTGGGGGTGAGCAGTTCTTC

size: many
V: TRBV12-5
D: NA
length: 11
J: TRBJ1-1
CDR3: CASGSGLEAFF
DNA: TGTGCTAGTGGCTCCGGGCTTGAAGCTTTCTTT

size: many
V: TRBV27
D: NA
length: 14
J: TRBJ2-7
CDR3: CASSLRDNSYEQYF
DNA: TGTGCCAGCAGTTTACGGGATAACTCCTACGAGCAGTACTTC

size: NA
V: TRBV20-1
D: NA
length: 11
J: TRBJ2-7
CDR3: CSASRTYEQYF
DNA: TGCAGTGCTAGTCGTACCTACGAGCAGTACTTC

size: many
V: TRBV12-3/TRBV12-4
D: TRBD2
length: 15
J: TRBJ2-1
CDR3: CASRTSGKTYNEQFF
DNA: TGTGCCAGCCGCACTAGCGGGAAGACCTACAATGAGCAGTTCTTC

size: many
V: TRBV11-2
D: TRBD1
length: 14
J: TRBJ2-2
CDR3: CASSFGTETGELFF
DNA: TGTGCCAGCAGCTTCGGGACAGAAACCGGGGAGCTGTTTTTT

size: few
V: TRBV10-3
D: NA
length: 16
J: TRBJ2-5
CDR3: CAISESEGATQETQYF
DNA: TGTGCCATCAGTGAGTCGGAGGGGGCGACACAGGAGACCCAGTACTTC

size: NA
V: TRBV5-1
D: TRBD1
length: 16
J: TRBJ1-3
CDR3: CASSPGTELSGNTIYF
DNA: TGCGCCAGCAGTCCCGGGACAGAGCTCTCTGGAAACACCATATATTTT

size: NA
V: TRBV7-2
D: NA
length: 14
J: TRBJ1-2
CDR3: CASSLRAGLYGYTF
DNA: TGTGCCAGCAGCTTAAGGGCCGGATTATATGGCTACACCTTC

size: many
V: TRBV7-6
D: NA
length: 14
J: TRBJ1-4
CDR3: CASSLERANEKLFF
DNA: TGTGCCAGCAGCTTAGAAAGGGCTAATGAAAAACTGTTTTTT

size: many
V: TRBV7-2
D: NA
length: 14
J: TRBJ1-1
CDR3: CASSPRSGNTEAFF
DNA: TGTGCCAGCAGCCCACGATCCGGGAACACTGAAGCTTTCTTT

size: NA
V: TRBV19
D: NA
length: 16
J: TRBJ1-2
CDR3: CAGNALSGTEDYGYTF
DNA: TGTGCCGGTAACGCCCTATCCGGGACGGAGGACTATGGCTACACCTTC

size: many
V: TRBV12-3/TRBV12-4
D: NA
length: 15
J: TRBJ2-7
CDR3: CAGLPPGLHTYEQYF
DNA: TGTGCCGGTCTACCCCCAGGACTGCACACCTACGAGCAGTACTTC

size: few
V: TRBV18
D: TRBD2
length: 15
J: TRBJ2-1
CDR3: CASSPDRDYYNEQFF
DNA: TGTGCCAGCTCACCTGATCGGGACTACTACAATGAGCAGTTCTTC

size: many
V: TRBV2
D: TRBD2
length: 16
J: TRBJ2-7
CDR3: CASSEARASGKREQYF
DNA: TGTGCCAGCAGTGAAGCTCGGGCTAGCGGGAAACGCGAGCAGTACTTC

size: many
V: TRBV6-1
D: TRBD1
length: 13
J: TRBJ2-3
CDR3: CASRMTGEDTQYF
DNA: TGTGCCAGCAGAATGACAGGGGAAGATACGCAGTATTTT

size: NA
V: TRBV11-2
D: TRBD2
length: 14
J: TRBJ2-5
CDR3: CASSWLAEQETQYF
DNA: TGTGCCAGCAGCTGGCTAGCGGAACAAGAGACCCAGTACTTC

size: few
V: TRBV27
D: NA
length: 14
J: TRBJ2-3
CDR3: CASSLRFSTDTQYF
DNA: TGTGCCAGCAGTCTACGGTTCAGCACAGATACGCAGTATTTT

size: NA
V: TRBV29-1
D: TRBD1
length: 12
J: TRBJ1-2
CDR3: CSVVGQDYGYTF
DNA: TGCAGCGTTGTGGGACAGGACTATGGCTACACCTTC

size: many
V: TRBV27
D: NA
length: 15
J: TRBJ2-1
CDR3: CASSFPLAPYNEQFF
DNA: TGTGCCAGCAGTTTCCCCCTCGCTCCTTACAATGAGCAGTTCTTC

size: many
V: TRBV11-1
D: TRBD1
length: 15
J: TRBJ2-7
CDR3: CASSFPGQGILEQYF
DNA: TGTGCCAGCAGCTTCCCGGGACAGGGGATTCTCGAGCAGTACTTC

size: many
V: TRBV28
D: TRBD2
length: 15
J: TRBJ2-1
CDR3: CASSYRTSGIGEQFF
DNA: TGTGCCAGCAGTTATCGGACTAGCGGGATCGGTGAGCAGTTCTTC

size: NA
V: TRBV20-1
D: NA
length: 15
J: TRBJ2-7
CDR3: CSAISYEDGTYEQYF
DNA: TGCAGTGCTATATCATATGAGGACGGGACCTACGAGCAGTACTTC

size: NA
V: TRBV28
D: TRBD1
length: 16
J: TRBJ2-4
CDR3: CASSDLQGSAKNIQYF
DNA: TGTGCCAGCAGTGACCTACAGGGGTCAGCCAAAAACATTCAGTACTTC

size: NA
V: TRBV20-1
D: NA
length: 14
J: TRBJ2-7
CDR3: CGARLVAGTWEQYF
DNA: TGCGGTGCTAGATTAGTGGCGGGAACTTGGGAGCAGTACTTC

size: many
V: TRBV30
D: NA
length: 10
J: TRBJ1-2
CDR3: CAYKYHGYTF
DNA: TGTGCCTACAAATACCATGGCTACACCTTC

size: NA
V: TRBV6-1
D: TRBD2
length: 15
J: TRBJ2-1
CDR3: CASSEIAGVKNEQFF
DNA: TGTGCCAGCAGTGAAATAGCGGGAGTGAAAAATGAGCAGTTCTTC

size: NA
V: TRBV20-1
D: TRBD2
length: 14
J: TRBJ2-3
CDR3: CSAEERGGTDTQYF
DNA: TGCAGTGCTGAGGAGCGGGGTGGTACAGATACGCAGTATTTT

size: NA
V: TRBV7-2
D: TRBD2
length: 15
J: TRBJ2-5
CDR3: CASTNLAGIQETQYF
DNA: TGTGCCAGCACCAATCTAGCGGGAATCCAAGAGACCCAGTACTTC

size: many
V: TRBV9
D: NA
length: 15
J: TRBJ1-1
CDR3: CASSGPPGVVTEAFF
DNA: TGTGCCAGCAGCGGACCGCCGGGGGTGGTAACTGAAGCTTTCTTT

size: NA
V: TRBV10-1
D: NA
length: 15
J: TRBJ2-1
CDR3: CASSESTGENNEQFF
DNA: TGCGCCAGCAGTGAGTCGACGGGAGAAAACAATGAGCAGTTCTTC

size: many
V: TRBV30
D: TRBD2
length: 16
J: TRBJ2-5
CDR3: CAWSVSAGGLGETQYF
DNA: TGTGCCTGGAGTGTTTCGGCGGGAGGGCTCGGGGAGACCCAGTACTTC

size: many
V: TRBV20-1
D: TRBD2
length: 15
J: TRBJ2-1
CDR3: CSAVHTLAGHNEQFF
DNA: TGCAGTGCTGTACACACACTAGCGGGACACAATGAGCAGTTCTTC

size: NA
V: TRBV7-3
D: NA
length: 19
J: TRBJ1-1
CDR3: CAGSSPRPGDWLWGTEAFF
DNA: TGTGCCGGCAGCTCCCCCCGGCCGGGAGATTGGCTGTGGGGCACTGAAGCTTTCTTT

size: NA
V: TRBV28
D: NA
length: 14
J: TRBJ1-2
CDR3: CASSLGGRVRGYTF
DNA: TGTGCCAGCAGTTTAGGAGGCCGGGTACGGGGCTACACCTTC